Listed here is a single TCR beta chain. Its antigen is not yet known. Within one base of it there is no much larger clone, and no base qualities were kept. CD8 naive samples consisted of CD45RO-negative cells that were positively selected for CCR7, yielding a CD45RA+CCR7+ population without TemRA cells. The donors were healthy, HIV-negative adults with no recently reported acute infections or vaccinations. Every donor was a Caucasian adult residing in Nashville, Tennessee, USA. After blood collection by leukapheresis, PBMCs were isolated using Ficoll-Histopaque density gradient centrifugation and then cryopreserved in the vapor phase of liquid nitrogen. Purity and quantity of every magnetically sorted T cell population were checked by analytical flow cytometry. Genomic DNA was isolated from every sorted fraction and measured by UV absorbance on a Nanodrop 2000c. Using the deep immunoSEQ assay, multiplex PCR amplified TCR CDR3 regions from genomic DNA. Extracted genomic DNA from each cell subset was distributed evenly across all wells of several immunoSEQ 96-well plates, and each plate was treated as a replicate. For sorted subsets, each replicate PCR was loaded with around 220 ng genomic DNA, equivalent to some 27,000 T cell genomes. The purified libraries were quantified using a Qubit 3.0 fluorometer, sized with a Bioanalyzer 2100, and then quantified again using the KAPA Library Quantification kit. A separate single-read 150-cycle Illumina NextSeq 550 flow cell was used to sequence each immunoSEQ 96-well plate. Per the authors' processing: Because the immunoSEQ output held only junctional sequences and lacked quality scores, the filtering could not match the filtering applied to full-length reads. Sequences were annotated with PyIR, a Python wrapper for IgBLAST v1.9, using IMGT germline references to assign V/J genes and CDR3. Reads were filtered out if the reads had weak V/J assignments (E-value above 1e-6), no CDR3, stop codons, out-of-frame junctions, or ambiguous translated residues. V3J clonotypes were defined by identical inferred V gene, J gene, and CDR3 amino acid sequence. Percentage overlap between repertoires was computed as shared unique clonotypes divided by the size of the smaller repertoire. Three approaches were used to assess repertoire richness: RTK rarefaction, the Chao1 estimator, and Recon v2.1 estimates of unobserved clonotypes. Generation probabilities for all TCRbeta clonotypes obtained by the gDNA method from several donors were computed using OLGA. The clones in this table, taken by TCRdb from immuneACCESS, are in-frame only. Not every clone is retained; where verified, under half of the shortfall comes from an unresolved V gene, and the cause of the rest is unknown. V and J calls and clone size are those listed in that table; D and trimming were worked out from the DNA. The sample has some 2,100,000 clones on record, 90% to 95% of them singletons. The ten largest make up more than 1.5% of the sample.

The sample is drawn from a study of shared clonotypes between healthy human individuals (TCRdb year 2020). For the wider study: Three men and a couple of women, aged 18 to 49 years, made up the cohort. For each donor, CD4 naive and CD4 memory were each given three plates, CD8 naive was given two plates, and CD8 memory was given one plate. To estimate repertoire size and how much clonotype sharing occurs between individuals, the study deeply sequenced the blood TCR repertoires of about five healthy adults. To increase sequencing depth and limit assay-specific biases, TCR repertoire library preparation and sequencing were carried out by different laboratories using diverse techniques. Between about 0.85 and 8.9 billion PBMCs per donor were obtained by leukapheresis.

What the authors observed across the whole study: Higher generation probabilities were observed for clonotypes shared by all four sorted-subset donors than for non-shared clonotypes. Pairwise subsampling indicated that sequencing depth was expected to affect the degree of clonotype sharing among donors. The genetic and exposure-history diversity represented was limited by the small number of donors. When a handful of donors were compared, the shared fraction of clonotypes was 5% to 6.5% for naive CD4, 3% to 4% for naive CD8, 2.3% for memory CD4, and roughly 0.43% for memory CD8. Rarefaction of sorted-subset datasets indicated incomplete sequencing despite the large sequencing depth. Sampling was limited to blood, and TCR repertoires in tissue likely differ from TCR repertoires in blood. Estimated clonotype richness was generally larger for naive than for memory subsets.

Sequenced input: naive CD8+ T cells from PBMCs. The cell subset or site tag for this specimen amounts to: CD45RA+CCR7+. The source is a man aged 18 to 30 in good health. Some clones in this sample may be carry-over from other donors' samples.

The CDR3 loop reads CASSYVVTGNTGELFF. The DNA sequence is as follows: TGTGCCAGCAGTTATGTCGTGACAGGGAACACCGGGGAGCTGTTTTTT. The chain links TRBV6-9 with TRBJ2-2, and TRBD1 may be the D gene, going by 6 matching bases. The CDR3 runs 16 amino acids, cysteine and phenylalanine included. The DNA shown is the 48-base CDR3, in frame from base 1. V drops 2 bases and J drops 1 base, leaving 11 bases in between. Via the germline V gene, CDR1 is MNHGY and CDR2 SVAAGI.